These 26 T cell receptor beta chains were all obtained from the same sample, sequenced in a study of blood T cell repertoires in COVID-19. Assay: immunoSEQ multiplex PCR; the TCRdb copy retains only in-frame clones and omits some. The data hold around 200,000 clones, with around nine tenths observed a single time. Sequenced input: PBMCs or T cells enriched from blood (not recorded which). The receptors were sampled from a woman under 40 who had been exposed to COVID-19.

The chain employs TRBV7-9 and TRBJ1-3; possible D gene TRBD1, 5 bases. V lost 5 bases and J lost 3, with 14 bases in between. This CDR3 is 15 amino acids long. CDR1 SEHNR and CDR2 FQNEAQ come from the germline V gene (reference sequence). The chain's CDR3 is CASSPGELSGNTIYF. The CDR3 coding sequence is TGTGCCAGCAGCCCGGGGGAACTGAGTGGAAACACCATATATTTT. Combining the CDR3 with reference TRBV7-9 and TRBJ1-3 gives the whole variable domain DTGVSQNPRHKITKRGQNVTFRCDPISEHNRLYWYRQTLGQGPEFLTYFQNEAQLEKSRLLSDRFSAERPKGSFSTLEIQRTEQGDSAMYLCASSPGELSGNTIYFGEGSWLTVV.

This rearrangement joins TRBV5-1 to TRBJ2-2; 7 bases map to TRBD1. V trimming: 1 base; J trimming: 2 bases; junction bases outside the gene matches: 2. The CDR3 is 15 amino acids. Germline CDR1 is SGHRS and CDR2 is YFSETQ. CDR3 nucleotides: TGCGCCAGCAGCTTGAACAGGGGAAACACCGGGGAGCTGTTTTTT. Amino acids: CASSLNRGNTGELFF.

The chain is built from TRBV3-1 (or the pseudogene TRBV3-2) and TRBJ1-2; TRBD1 matches at 7 bases. Germline loops: CDR1 LGHDT, CDR2 YNNKEL (reference sequence). V lost 0 bases to trimming and J lost 8 bases; unmatched junction nucleotides: 9. The CDR3 is 15 residues long. CDR3 sequence (DNA): TGTGCCAGCAGCCAAGAGGACAGGCTCTTGGGGGGCTACACCTTC. Amino acids: CASSQEDRLLGGYTF.

The chain joins TRBV9 to TRBJ2-2, with TRBD1 matching 10 bases. The V segment lost 3 bases and the J segment 1 base; nucleotides outside the gene matches: 3. Germline loops: CDR1 SGDLS, CDR2 YYNGEE. The CDR3 runs to 16 residues. CDR3: CASSGQGAKNTGELFF. In nucleotides, the CDR3 is TGTGCCAGCAGCGGACAGGGGGCGAAGAACACCGGGGAGCTGTTTTTT.

This clone was detected only once. This chain uses TRBV9 with TRBJ1-4; perhaps TRBD1 as D (5 bases). V lost 4 bases to trimming and J lost 8 bases, with 18 bases between them. The germline V gene has CDR1 SGDLS and CDR2 YYNGEE. This CDR3 contains 15 residues. Written as DNA, the CDR3 is TGTGCCAGCAGCTCATCACTACTGGCAGGGGAAAAACTGTTTTTT. Its protein product is CASSSSLLAGEKLFF.

The chain joins TRBV6-1 to TRBJ1-1; the D is unclear. Germline loops: CDR1 MNHNS, CDR2 SASEGT. The CDR3 is made up of 16 amino acids. Trimming took 1 base from V and 0 from J, leaving 12 bases between them. The CDR3: CASSEVGLPMNTEAFF. The CDR3 region has the DNA TGTGCCAGCAGTGAAGTAGGACTGCCTATGAACACTGAAGCTTTCTTT.

The chain is built from TRBV29-1 and TRBJ1-2; TRBD1 matches 9 bases. Losses at the gene ends were 6 bases for V and 5 bases for J; bases not matched to a gene: 16. The CDR3 has 16 residues. Per the germline V gene, CDR1 is SQVTM and CDR2 is ANQGSEA. The CDR3 is CSVVGLGQGTLYGYTF. The CDR3 nucleotides are TGCAGCGTGGTAGGCCTAGGACAGGGGACCCTTTATGGCTACACCTTC.

The V and J genes are TRBV19 and TRBJ1-5, with unresolved D. Germline values: CDR1 LNHDA, CDR2 SQIVND (reference sequence). The V gene lost 10 bases and the J gene lost 7 bases, with 17 bases spanning the gap. The CDR3 totals 13 residues. The chain's CDR3 is CATALRVSQPQHF. The CDR3 DNA sequence: TGTGCCACCGCCCTCAGAGTTAGCCAGCCCCAGCATTTT.

The rearrangement uses TRBV10-3 and TRBJ2-1; 9 nucleotides line up with TRBD2. Trimming at V came to 9 bases and at J to 5 bases, leaving 11 bases not matched to a gene. CDR1 is ENHRY, CDR2 SYGVKD, per germline. CDR3 length: 15 residues. This CDR3 is CAIGRAGGPHNEQFF. CDR3 coding DNA: TGTGCCATTGGAAGAGCGGGGGGCCCCCACAATGAGCAGTTCTTC.

V and J are TRBV6-5 and TRBJ2-1; D might be TRBD2 (7 bases). The CDR3 is 13 residues long. Per the germline V gene, CDR1 is MNHEY and CDR2 is SVGAGI. V shed 8 bases and J shed 4 bases, with 12 bases lying between them. CDR3 in DNA: TGTGCCAGCGGGGGGGCCCAGTACAATGAGCAGTTCTTC. The encoded protein is CASGGAQYNEQFF.

This chain connects TRBV7-8 to TRBJ2-7; 8 bases align to TRBD2. The CDR3 length is 16 residues. Germline-derived CDR1 and CDR2 are SGHVS and FQNEAQ. V trimming: 1 base; J trimming: 4 bases; junction bases outside the gene matches: 9. The CDR3 region is CASSLGAGALSYEQYF. Written as DNA, the CDR3 is TGTGCCAGCAGCTTAGGAGCGGGGGCACTCTCTTACGAGCAGTACTTC.

In nucleotides, the CDR3 is TGCGCCAGCAGGAGGGGAGGTCTGAACACTGAAGCTTTCTTT. Amino acid sequence: CASRRGGLNTEAFF. The chain combines TRBV5-1 with TRBJ1-1; perhaps TRBD1 as D (5 bases). The CDR3 has 14 amino acids. Deletions cut 5 bases from V and 0 bases from J, with 11 bases between. Per germline, CDR1 SGHRS and CDR2 YFSETQ.

This clone was observed a few times. CDR3 region: CAISDSGGNQPQHF. In DNA form, the CDR3 reads TGTGCCATCAGTGACTCGGGGGGGAATCAGCCCCAGCATTTT. This chain connects TRBV10-3 to TRBJ1-5, with D possibly TRBD1 on 5 matching bases. The germline gives CDR1 ENHRY, CDR2 SYGVKD. The CDR3 has 14 residues. The V gene lost 3 bases and the J gene lost 4 bases, with 10 bases spanning the gap.

This CDR3 is CARRPVGDTEAFF. CDR3 DNA sequence: TGTGCTAGAAGGCCCGTCGGAGACACTGAAGCTTTCTTT. The chain carries TRBV7-9 and TRBJ1-1; no reliable D call. Germline V gene sequence: CDR1 SEHNR, CDR2 FQNEAQ (reference sequence). The CDR3 loop spans 13 amino acids.

The V and J genes are TRBV3-1 (or the pseudogene TRBV3-2) and TRBJ2-5; 9 nucleotides align to TRBD2. CDR1 is LGHDT and CDR2 is YNNKEL in the germline V gene (reference sequence). V shed 0 bases and J 5 bases; nucleotides not matched to a gene: 4. CDR3 length: 15 residues. CDR3 in amino acids: CASSQDVAGGETQYF. CDR3 in DNA: TGTGCCAGCAGCCAAGATGTCGCGGGAGGGGAGACCCAGTACTTC.

The rearrangement uses TRBV5-1 and TRBJ2-5; 11 nucleotides agree with TRBD2. This CDR3 contains 16 residues. V lost 1 base to trimming and J lost 3 bases; unmatched junction nucleotides: 5. In germline, CDR1 is SGHRS, CDR2 YFSETQ. In nucleotides, the CDR3 is TGCGCCAGCAGCTTGTTAGCGGGGGGGCCGGAAGAGACCCAGTACTTC. It specifies CASSLLAGGPEETQYF.

The chain joins TRBV27 to TRBJ2-7; TRBD2 aligns across 8 bases. The germline V gene encodes CDR1 MNHEY and CDR2 SMNVEV (reference sequence). Unmatched junction bases numbered 6, after V lost 3 bases and J lost 2 bases. This CDR3 is built from 15 residues. Written as DNA, the CDR3 is TGTGCCAGCAGTTTGGGGCGGGGGGAAGCCTACGAGCAGTACTTC. This sequence encodes CASSLGRGEAYEQYF.

Regarding this clone: Distinct nucleotide sequences in the sample also encode this CDR3. V and J are TRBV3-1 (or the pseudogene TRBV3-2) and TRBJ2-7; 9 bases are shared with TRBD1. The CDR3 runs 14 residues. The germline V gene encodes CDR1 LGHDT and CDR2 YNNKEL (reference sequence). The ends lost 3 bases at V and 0 bases at J; junction bases unmatched: 0. The CDR3 DNA reads as TGTGCCAGCAGCCAGGGACAGGGCTCCTACGAGCAGTACTTC. Amino acid sequence: CASSQGQGSYEQYF.

J is TRBJ1-3 and V is TRBV29-1; possibly TRBD1 for D (6 bases). The CDR3 runs 13 residues. The V gene's germline CDR1 is SQVTM and CDR2 ANQGSEA. V lost 6 bases to trimming and J lost 4 bases, with 13 bases between them. Here the CDR3 reads CSVIGTGGNTIYF. The CDR3 nucleotides are TGCAGCGTCATCGGCACAGGGGGAAACACCATATATTTT.

The gene calls are TRBV3-1 (or the pseudogene TRBV3-2) and TRBJ2-3; D uncertain. The CDR3 runs 15 residues. V lost 0 bases and J lost 2, with 9 bases in between. The germline V gene encodes CDR1 LGHDT and CDR2 YNNKEL (reference sequence). DNA of the CDR3: TGTGCCAGCAGCCAAGATGTCGGTTCCACAGATACGCAGTATTTT. Translated, it gives CASSQDVGSTDTQYF.

The gene calls are TRBV3-1 (or the pseudogene TRBV3-2) and TRBJ1-2; D is perhaps TRBD1 (6 bases). Per the germline V gene, CDR1 is LGHDT and CDR2 is YNNKEL (reference sequence). This CDR3 comprises 16 residues. Trimming removed 4 bases from V and 4 bases from J, with 19 bases in between. The CDR3 reads CASSPALGALIYGYTF. CDR3 sequence (DNA): TGTGCCAGCAGCCCAGCTTTGGGGGCCCTGATCTATGGCTACACCTTC.

This chain links TRBV18 with TRBJ2-3; 15 nucleotides line up with TRBD2. Germline CDR1 is KGHSH and CDR2 is LQKENI. The ends lost 3 bases at V and 2 bases at J; junction bases unmatched: 6. This CDR3 region has 18 residues. This CDR3 is CASSPPGLAGGPTDTQYF. The CDR3, as DNA: TGTGCCAGCTCACCCCCGGGACTAGCGGGGGGACCCACAGATACGCAGTATTTT.

This clone has a single count. The rearrangement links TRBV25-1 to TRBJ2-7; D unclear. This CDR3 has 12 residues. Germline V lookup: CDR1 MGHDK, CDR2 SYGVNS. V dropped 2 bases and J dropped 3 bases, with 5 bases sitting between them. The CDR3 loop reads CASSEVVYEQYF. In DNA, the CDR3 is TGTGCCAGCAGTGAAGTCGTCTACGAGCAGTACTTC.

V and J are TRBV11-3 and TRBJ2-6; 9 bases align to TRBD1. V dropped 6 bases and J dropped 10; count of bases not matched to a gene: 13. The CDR3 consists of 16 residues. Germline CDR1 and CDR2: SGHNT and YENEEA. The CDR3 protein is CASRDPGQGDTNVLTF. In DNA, the CDR3 is TGTGCCAGCAGGGACCCGGGACAGGGTGACACAAACGTCCTGACTTTC.

In its sample, this clone was seen once. This sample also contains other DNA sequences that code for the same CDR3. The rearrangement joins TRBV5-1 to TRBJ2-5; 9 nucleotides match TRBD2. CDR1 and CDR2 from the germline V gene are SGHRS and YFSETQ. J lost 2 bases, V lost 4 bases, and 6 bases had no gene match. CDR3 length: 15 amino acids. This CDR3 is CASSPGTSRQETQYF. Written as DNA, the CDR3 is TGCGCCAGCAGCCCGGGGACTAGCCGACAAGAGACCCAGTACTTC.

This chain links TRBV5-1 with TRBJ1-2; 9 bases are shared with TRBD1. Germline loops: CDR1 SGHRS, CDR2 YFSETQ. The CDR3 extends over 15 amino acids. V gave up 4 bases and J gave up 4 bases; unmatched junction bases: 8. The CDR3 DNA reads as TGCGCCAGCAGCAGCGGACAGGGGACATCCTATGGCTACACCTTC. Residues: CASSSGQGTSYGYTF.